Below are 21 T cell receptor beta chains sequenced from a single sample in a study of OX40 agonist ivuxolimab in advanced cancers. Only in-frame clones appear in the TCRdb table, and some are missing; sequencing was by immunoSEQ multiplex PCR. In the table there are around 73,000 clones, about 87% of which are singletons. Here the sequenced sample was CD4+ or CD8+ T cells sorted from blood, taken in a trial of the OX40 agonist ivuxolimab. The receptors come from an adult with an advanced solid tumor such as melanoma, head and neck, liver or kidney cancer.

The chain has TRBV7-6 and TRBJ2-1; tentatively, D is TRBD2 (5 bases). Trimming removed 2 bases at V and 8 bases at J, with 7 bases between. The CDR3 loop spans 12 amino acids. Per germline, CDR1 SGHVS and CDR2 FNYEAQ. The CDR3 sequence: CASSLIGDEQFF. The CDR3 DNA sequence: TGTGCCAGCAGCTTAATCGGGGATGAGCAGTTCTTC. Drawing the rest from reference TRBV7-6 and TRBJ2-1, the complete variable domain is GAGVSQSPRYKVTKRGQDVALRCDPISGHVSLYWYRQALGQGPEFLTYFNYEAQQDKSGLPNDRFSAERPEGSISTLTIQRTEQRDSAMYRCASSLIGDEQFFGPGTRLTVL.

A single count supports this clone. The rearrangement joins TRBV5-6 to TRBJ2-1; unclear D gene. CDR3 length equals 13 residues. Germline CDR1 reads SGHDT; CDR2 reads YYEEEE. Trimming left V 0 bases short and J 6 bases short, with 7 bases between. CDR3 in DNA: TGTGCCAGCAGCTTGGCACTGATCAATGAGCAGTTCTTC. This translates into CASSLALINEQFF.

The J gene is TRBJ1-1, the V gene TRBV19; D might be TRBD1 (6 bases). Deletions cut 3 bases from V and 4 bases from J, with 9 bases between. CDR1 is LNHDA and CDR2 is SQIVND in the germline V gene (reference sequence). This CDR3 is built from 13 residues. DNA for the CDR3: TGTGCCAGTAGTATGCAGGGGCCCACTGAAGCTTTCTTT. As protein: CASSMQGPTEAFF.

The chain recombines TRBV25-1 with TRBJ2-2; D not resolved. Trimming took off 5 bases at V and 4 bases at J, with 8 bases between the two ends. Germline CDR1 and CDR2: MGHDK and SYGVNS. The CDR3 has 13 residues. The CDR3 spells CASSWASTGELFF. The CDR3 nucleotides read TGTGCCAGCAGTTGGGCCAGCACCGGGGAGCTGTTTTTT.

This chain links TRBV28 with TRBJ2-3, with D perhaps assigned TRBD1 or TRBD2 (5 bases each). The CDR3 sequence is 16 residues long. The germline gives CDR1 MDHEN, CDR2 SYDVKM. V shed 4 bases and J shed 2 bases, with 16 bases lying between them. CDR3 protein: CASSYPGGGDTDTQYF. The CDR3 DNA reads as TGTGCCAGCAGTTACCCGGGTGGGGGAGACACAGATACGCAGTATTTT.

The chain is built from TRBV5-1 and TRBJ1-4; 10 bases are a match to TRBD1. The CDR3 totals 13 residues. CDR1 and CDR2 from the germline V gene are SGHRS and YFSETQ. J gave up 7 bases and V 8 bases, and 5 bases lay outside the gene matches. CDR3 protein: CASTGQGGEKLFF. CDR3 in DNA: TGCGCCAGTACCGGACAGGGGGGTGAAAAACTGTTTTTT.

The gene calls are TRBV19 and TRBJ2-7; the match to TRBD1 covers 7 bases. V gave up 1 base and J gave up 5 bases; unmatched junction bases: 5. Germline CDR1 and CDR2: LNHDA and SQIVND (reference sequence). The CDR3 spans 14 residues. The CDR3 DNA reads as TGTGCCAGTAGTATAGTTACAGGGGCTGACGAGCAGTACTTC. Protein sequence: CASSIVTGADEQYF.

This clone was counted once. The chain employs TRBV5-4 and TRBJ2-2; 10 bases line up with TRBD2. Germline V gene data show CDR1 as SGHNT and CDR2 as YYREEE (reference sequence). CDR3 length: 16 amino acids. With 5 bases clipped from V and 7 bases from J, the junction kept 11 bases outside the gene matches. The DNA for the CDR3 is TGTGCCAGCAGGTCAGCTAGCGGGGGCCTTAGCGGGGAGCTGTTTTTT. Translation: CASRSASGGLSGELFF. The complete variable domain, with remaining parts taken from reference TRBV5-4 and TRBJ2-2, reads ETGVTQSPTHLIKTRGQQVTLRCSSQSGHNTVSWYQQALGQGPQFIFQYYREEENGRGNFPPRFSGLQFPNYSSELNVNALELDDSALYLCASRSASGGLSGELFFGEGSRLTVL.

This chain links TRBV9 with TRBJ2-1; D is perhaps TRBD1 (6 bases). The CDR3 is made up of 17 amino acids. From germline, CDR1 is SGDLS and CDR2 YYNGEE. The V and J ends lost 4 bases and 1 base respectively, with 18 bases between them. The CDR3 loop reads CASSTNHRRGSYNEQFF. The CDR3, as DNA: TGTGCCAGCAGCACCAACCATCGTAGGGGGTCCTACAATGAGCAGTTCTTC.

This clone came up once. J is TRBJ2-2 and V is TRBV27, with no clear D. Trimming removed 1 base at V and 7 bases at J, with 13 bases between. This CDR3 contains 15 residues. Germline V lookup: CDR1 MNHEY, CDR2 SMNVEV (reference sequence). This CDR3 is CASSLFTANYGELFF. The CDR3 nucleotides read TGTGCCAGCAGTTTATTCACAGCAAATTACGGGGAGCTGTTTTTT.

The CDR3 DNA reads as TGTGCCAGCAGTTATTCCAATTTGATACCGGGACATTGGAATAATGAGCAGTTCTTC. Protein: CASSYSNLIPGHWNNEQFF. The chain is built from TRBV27 and TRBJ2-1; D is possibly TRBD1 (6 bases). Germline CDR1 reads MNHEY; CDR2 reads SMNVEV (reference sequence). V was cut by 4 bases and J by 7 bases, with 29 bases left in between. The CDR3 is made up of 19 amino acids.

This chain connects TRBV6-5 to TRBJ2-7; TRBD1 matches 7 bases. Germline trimming cut 4 bases from V and 6 bases from J; bases unmatched to any gene: 9. The CDR3 has 14 residues. Germline assignment: CDR1 MNHEY and CDR2 SVGAGI. This chain's CDR3 is CASSSTGEQAEQYF. The CDR3 DNA is TGTGCCAGCAGTTCAACAGGGGAACAGGCCGAGCAGTACTTC.

J is TRBJ1-1 and V is TRBV19; D gene uncertain. Germline loops: CDR1 LNHDA, CDR2 SQIVND (reference sequence). The CDR3 length is 15 residues. Trimming shortened V by 5 bases and J by 4 bases, and 17 bases separated the two germline ends. CDR3 residues: CASSPDRGEGTEAFF. CDR3 coding DNA: TGTGCCAGTAGTCCGGATCGGGGTGAGGGCACTGAAGCTTTCTTT.

This clone was counted between two and nine times. V gene TRBV29-1 combines with J gene TRBJ2-2; TRBD2 matches 7 bases. The CDR3 is made up of 17 amino acids. V trimming: 5 bases; J trimming: 3 bases; junction bases outside the gene matches: 15. CDR1 SQVTM and CDR2 ANQGSEA come from the germline V gene. CDR3 sequence: CSVLAVASGGYTGELFF. CDR3 bases: TGCAGCGTTCTGGCCGTGGCTAGCGGAGGATACACCGGGGAGCTGTTTTTT.

The J gene is TRBJ2-7, the V gene TRBV7-9; D possibly corresponds to TRBD1 (6 bases). Germline V gene lookup returns CDR1 SEHNR and CDR2 FQNEAQ (reference sequence). With 5 bases removed from V and 7 bases from J, the gap between germline ends came to 9 bases. This CDR3 is 11 amino acids long. The CDR3 DNA follows: TGTGCCAGCAGCCCCGGACAGGAGCAGTACTTC. Encoded protein: CASSPGQEQYF.

This sequence joins TRBV2 and TRBJ2-1; D is possibly TRBD1 or TRBD2 (7 bases each). Trimming took off 11 bases at V and 8 bases at J, with 16 bases between the two ends. Germline V lookup: CDR1 SNHLY, CDR2 FYNNEI. The CDR3 has 12 residues. The CDR3 DNA sequence: TGTGCCGCCAGGGGGGGTTGGGATGAGCAGTTCTTC. This gives the protein CAARGGWDEQFF.

The chain combines TRBV27 with TRBJ2-1; 7 bases agree with TRBD2. The CDR3 has 16 amino acids. CDR1 is MNHEY, CDR2 SMNVEV, per germline (reference sequence). V lost 0 bases, J lost 2 bases, and 4 bases stayed unmatched. CDR3 nucleotide sequence: TGTGCCAGCAGTTTATCGAGCGGGGATACCTACAATGAGCAGTTCTTC. It translates to CASSLSSGDTYNEQFF.

V gene TRBV10-3 combines with J gene TRBJ1-1; D is uncertain. Germline V gene data show CDR1 as ENHRY and CDR2 as SYGVKD. V lost 6 bases, J lost 7 bases, and 12 bases lay in between. The CDR3 is made up of 12 amino acids. DNA of the CDR3: TGTGCCATCAGGGCAGGTGAAGATGAAGCTTTCTTT. This gives the protein CAIRAGEDEAFF.

This clone was seen just once. V and J are TRBV14 and TRBJ2-1; no reliable D call. The CDR3 extends over 15 amino acids. Germline V gene sequence: CDR1 SGHDN, CDR2 FVKESK. The germline V and J ends were trimmed by 1 base and 0 bases, with 7 bases remaining between them. CDR3 amino acids: CASSQVASSYNEQFF. For the CDR3, the DNA is TGTGCCAGCAGCCAAGTCGCTAGCTCCTACAATGAGCAGTTCTTC.

J is TRBJ2-1 and V is TRBV28; no clear D. Germline loops: CDR1 MDHEN, CDR2 SYDVKM. The CDR3 extends over 10 amino acids. Trimming took 6 bases from V and 5 from J, leaving 2 bases between them. The CDR3 region has the DNA TGTGCCAGCAGGGACAATGAGCAGTTCTTC. Translation gives CASRDNEQFF.

V usage is TRBV5-6 and J usage is TRBJ1-5; no firm D call. The CDR3 spans 10 residues. Germline CDR1 is SGHDT and CDR2 is YYEEEE. The V end lost 4 bases, the J end lost 9 bases, and 5 bases lay between the germline ends. CDR3 coding DNA: TGTGCCAGCAGCCCCTGGCCCCAGCATTTT. This encodes CASSPWPQHF.